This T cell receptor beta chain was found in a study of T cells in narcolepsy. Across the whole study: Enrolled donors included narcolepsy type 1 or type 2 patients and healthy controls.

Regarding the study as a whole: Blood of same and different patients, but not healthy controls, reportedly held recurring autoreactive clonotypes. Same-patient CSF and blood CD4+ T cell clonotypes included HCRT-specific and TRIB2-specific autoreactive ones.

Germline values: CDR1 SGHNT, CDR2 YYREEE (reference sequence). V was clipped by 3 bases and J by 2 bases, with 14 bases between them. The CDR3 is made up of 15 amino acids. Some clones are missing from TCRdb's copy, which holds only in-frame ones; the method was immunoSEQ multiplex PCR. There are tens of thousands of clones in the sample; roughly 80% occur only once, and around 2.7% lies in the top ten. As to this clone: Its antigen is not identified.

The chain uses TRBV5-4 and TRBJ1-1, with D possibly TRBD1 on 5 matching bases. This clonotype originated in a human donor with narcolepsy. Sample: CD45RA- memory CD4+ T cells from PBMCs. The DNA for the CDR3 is TGTGCCAGCAGCTCGCCCCGGGACGGAAACACTGAAGCTTTCTTT. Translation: CASSSPRDGNTEAFF.